The sequence of this T cell receptor (beta chain) was determined in a study of spatial heterogeneity in lung cancer. Study-wide results and limits: Ubiquitous, expanded tumor-derived TCRs were more frequently observed in blood at resection than at follow-up.

This clonotype was counted at least ten times. Its antigen is unknown. Time point described: sample taken at primary tumor resection. In each case, whole RNA from tumor, nontumor lung or frozen PBMC was sequenced unsorted. TCRdb reprocessed the 5' RACE reads with MiXCR, giving one entry per CDR3 protein. Of more than 20,000 distinct CDR3 sequences in the sample, around 13% were seen once. Germline-derived CDR1 and CDR2 are SGHRS and YFSETQ. The CDR3 loop spans 16 amino acids. The junction had 11 bases not matched to a gene; V was cut back by 6 bases and J by 5 bases. The specimen comprised PBMCs, sampled at surgery. The receptor was isolated from a female donor with early-stage non-small cell lung cancer. The genes are TRBV5-1 and TRBJ1-6; 7 nucleotides match TRBD1. The CDR3 DNA reads TGCGCCAGCACCTTTTCGACAGGGCCGAATAATTCACCCCTCCACTTT. Amino acids: CASTFSTGPNNSPLHF.